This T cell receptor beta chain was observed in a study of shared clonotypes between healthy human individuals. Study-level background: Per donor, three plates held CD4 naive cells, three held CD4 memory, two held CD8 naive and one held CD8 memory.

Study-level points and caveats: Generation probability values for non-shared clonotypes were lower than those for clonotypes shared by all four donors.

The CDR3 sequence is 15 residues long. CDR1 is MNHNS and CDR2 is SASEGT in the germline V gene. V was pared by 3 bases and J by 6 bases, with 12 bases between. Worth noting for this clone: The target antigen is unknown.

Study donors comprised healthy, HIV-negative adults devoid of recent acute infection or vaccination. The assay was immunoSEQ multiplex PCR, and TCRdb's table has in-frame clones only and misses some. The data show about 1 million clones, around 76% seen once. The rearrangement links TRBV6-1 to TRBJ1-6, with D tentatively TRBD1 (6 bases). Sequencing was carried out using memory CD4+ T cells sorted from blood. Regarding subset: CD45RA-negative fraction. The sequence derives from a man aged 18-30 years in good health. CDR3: CASSEPDRINSPLHF. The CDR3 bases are TGTGCCAGCAGTGAGCCCGACAGGATTAATTCACCCCTCCACTTT.